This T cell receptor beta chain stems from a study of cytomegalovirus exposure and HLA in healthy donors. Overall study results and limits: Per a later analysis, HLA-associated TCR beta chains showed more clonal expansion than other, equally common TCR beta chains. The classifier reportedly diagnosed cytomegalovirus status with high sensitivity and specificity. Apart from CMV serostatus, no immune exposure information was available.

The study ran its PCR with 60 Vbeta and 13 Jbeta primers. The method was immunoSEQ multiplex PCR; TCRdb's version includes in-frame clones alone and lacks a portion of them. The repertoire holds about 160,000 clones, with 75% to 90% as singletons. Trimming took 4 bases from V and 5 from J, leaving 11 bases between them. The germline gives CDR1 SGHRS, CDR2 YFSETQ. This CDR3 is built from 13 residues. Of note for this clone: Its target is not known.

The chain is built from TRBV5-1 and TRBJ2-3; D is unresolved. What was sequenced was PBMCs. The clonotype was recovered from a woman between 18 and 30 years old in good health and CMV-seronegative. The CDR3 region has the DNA TGCGCCAGCAGCCCTTACCTAGGAGATACGCAGTATTTT. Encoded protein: CASSPYLGDTQYF. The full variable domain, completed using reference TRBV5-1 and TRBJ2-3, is KAGVTQTPRYLIKTRGQQVTLSCSPISGHRSVSWYQQTPGQGLQFLFEYFSETQRNKGNFPGRFSGRQFSNSRSEMNVSTLELGDSALYLCASSPYLGDTQYFGPGTRLTVL.